One and the same sample provided the 25 T cell receptor beta chains below, sequenced in a study of T cells after yellow fever vaccination. TCRdb fed the 5' RACE reads into MiXCR, producing one record per CDR3 protein. Among roughly 260,000 distinct CDR3 sequences listed, roughly 13% were seen once. The sample here was CD4+ T cells sorted from PBMCs, taken 45 days after the yellow fever booster vaccination. These TCRs come from a man in his thirties or forties who received the YFV17D yellow fever vaccine.

In its sample, this clonotype was seen a few times. This chain uses TRBV6-5 with TRBJ2-1, with 8 bases matching TRBD2. The germline CDR1 and CDR2 sequences are MNHEY and SVGAGI. The length of the CDR3 is 16 residues. With 4 bases clipped from V and 3 bases from J, the junction kept 8 bases outside the gene matches. The DNA for the CDR3 is TGTGCCAGCAGTTCCTCACTAGCGGAGCACTACAATGAGCAGTTCTTC. This codes for CASSSSLAEHYNEQFF.

This clonotype was seen many times. This rearrangement joins TRBV20-1 to TRBJ1-6, with D perhaps matching TRBD1 (6 bases). The CDR3 has 13 amino acids. CDR1 and CDR2 (germline): DFQATT, SNEGSKA (reference sequence). Trimming took 5 bases from V and 10 from J, leaving 15 bases between them. CDR3 coding DNA: TGCAGTGCTGCTCAGGGGCAGCAGTCACCCCTCCACTTT. Amino acid sequence: CSAAQGQQSPLHF.

The chain links TRBV4-2 to TRBJ2-1; D not resolved. Trimming pared 2 bases from V and 6 bases from J, leaving 14 bases between. The CDR3 has 15 amino acids. Germline CDR1 LGHNA, CDR2 YNFKEQ. This CDR3 reads CASSQNFQPCNEQFF. The CDR3 DNA follows: TGTGCCAGCAGCCAAAATTTCCAGCCATGCAATGAGCAGTTCTTC.

V usage is TRBV5-1 and J usage is TRBJ2-2, with D possibly being TRBD1 or TRBD2 (5 bases each). The CDR3 loop spans 13 amino acids. Germline V CDR1 and CDR2: SGHRS, YFSETQ. With 4 bases removed from V and 6 bases from J, the gap between germline ends came to 10 bases. The CDR3 region is CASSPPGPGELFF. CDR3 nucleotides: TGCGCCAGCAGCCCGCCGGGGCCCGGGGAGCTGTTTTTT.

The chain recombines TRBV5-1 with TRBJ2-3; TRBD2 matches 14 bases. The CDR3 spans 17 residues. J was trimmed by 6 bases and V by 4 bases; bases with no gene match: 10. Germline V gene sequence: CDR1 SGHRS, CDR2 YFSETQ. The CDR3 nucleotides read TGCGCCAGCAGCGTGAAGCCCGGGACTAGCGGGAGTGATACGCAGTATTTT. Its protein product is CASSVKPGTSGSDTQYF.

This chain joins TRBV6-2 or TRBV6-3 and TRBJ1-1; perhaps TRBD1 as D (6 bases). CDR3 size: 13 residues. V was cut by 6 bases and J by 10 bases, with 18 bases left in between. CDR1 MNHEY and CDR2 SVGEGT come from the germline V gene. The CDR3 sequence: CASRQTGYVVAFF. The DNA for the CDR3 is TGTGCCAGCAGGCAAACAGGGTACGTTGTAGCTTTCTTT.

The chain joins TRBV7-2 to TRBJ2-1, with 9 bases aligning to TRBD1. The V segment lost 5 bases and the J segment 6 bases; nucleotides outside the gene matches: 11. Germline V CDR1 and CDR2: SGHTA, FQGNSA. This CDR3 has 16 residues. CDR3 in amino acids: CASSPSGQGAGNEQFF. CDR3 nucleotide sequence: TGTGCCAGCAGCCCATCGGGACAGGGCGCTGGCAATGAGCAGTTCTTC.

This chain connects TRBV7-2 to TRBJ2-5, with 10 positions matching TRBD2. The length of the CDR3 is 15 residues. V shed 5 bases, J shed 4 bases, and the junction held 7 bases outside the gene matches. CDR1 is SGHTA and CDR2 is FQGNSA in the germline V gene. CDR3 loop: CASSPRTSGRETQYF. CDR3 DNA sequence: TGTGCCAGCAGCCCACGGACTAGCGGCCGAGAGACCCAGTACTTC.

This clonotype was seen only a few times. The genes are TRBV11-2 and TRBJ1-3; D gene uncertain. The CDR3 length is 18 residues. Germline-derived CDR1 and CDR2 are SGHAT and FQNNGV. Trimming took off 3 bases at V and 0 bases at J, with 18 bases between the two ends. CDR3 DNA: TGTGCCAGCAGCTTCTTCTCGCCGGACGGGTCCTCTGGAAACACCATATATTTT. Encoded protein: CASSFFSPDGSSGNTIYF.

This chain joins TRBV20-1 and TRBJ1-2, with D perhaps TRBD1 (5 bases). V lost 3 bases and J 4 bases, leaving 6 bases between the germline ends. The CDR3 length is 11 residues. Germline loops: CDR1 DFQATT, CDR2 SNEGSKA (reference sequence). The CDR3 DNA reads TGCAGTGCTAGGGACATCTATGGCTACACCTTC. Its protein product is CSARDIYGYTF.

This clonotype was counted at least ten times. The rearrangement joins TRBV5-1 to TRBJ2-1, with 10 bases aligning to TRBD2. The CDR3 runs to 17 residues. The germline gives CDR1 SGHRS, CDR2 YFSETQ. V was clipped by 0 bases and J by 0 bases; unmatched bases: 3. DNA of the CDR3: TGCGCCAGCAGCTTGGGACTAGCGGGTGTCTCCTACAATGAGCAGTTCTTC. This encodes CASSLGLAGVSYNEQFF.

The CDR3 bases are TGCGCCAGCAGCGATAGGACAGGGGCCTACGAGCAGTACTTC. Translating gives CASSDRTGAYEQYF. The chain has TRBV5-1 and TRBJ2-7; 9 bases are shared with TRBD1. Trimming took 4 bases from V and 2 from J; bases not matched to a gene: 4. The CDR3 is 14 amino acids. The germline V gene encodes CDR1 SGHRS and CDR2 YFSETQ.

The J gene is TRBJ1-1, the V gene TRBV29-1; weak D call: TRBD1 (6 bases). In germline, CDR1 is SQVTM, CDR2 ANQGSEA. The CDR3 loop spans 12 amino acids. Trimming stripped 8 bases from V and 6 bases from J, with 16 bases between. CDR3 DNA sequence: TGCAGCTCCGCACGGACAGTTGCTGAAGCTTTCTTT. Translation gives CSSARTVAEAFF. Full variable domain (rest looked up from reference TRBV29-1 and TRBJ1-1): SAVISQKPSRDICQRGTSLTIQCQVDSQVTMMFWYRQQPGQSLTLIATANQGSEATYESGFVIDKFPISRPNLTFSTLTVSNMSPEDSSIYLCSSARTVAEAFFGQGTRLTVV.

The table lists this clonotype with a few counts. This sequence joins TRBV27 and TRBJ2-5; unclear D gene. CDR1 is MNHEY and CDR2 is SMNVEV in the germline V gene (reference sequence). The V end was cut by 0 bases, the J end by 0 bases, with 8 bases between. This CDR3 has 15 residues. The CDR3 sequence: CASSLSWADQETQYF. CDR3 sequence (DNA): TGTGCCAGCAGTTTATCATGGGCAGACCAAGAGACCCAGTACTTC.

With regard to this clonotype: A read error may account for a junction end that differs from germline. The chain recombines TRBV5-1 with TRBJ2-2, with TRBD2 matching over 11 bases. Per the germline V gene, CDR1 is SGHRS and CDR2 is YFSETQ. CDR3 size: 15 residues. The CDR3: CASSQGLAATGELVF. The CDR3 region has the DNA TGCGCCAGCAGTCAGGGACTAGCGGCCACCGGGGAGCTGGTTTTT.

This clonotype came up a few times. This chain links TRBV25-1 with TRBJ2-5, with D possibly being TRBD2 (6 bases). This CDR3 spans 14 amino acids. Germline V gene lookup returns CDR1 MGHDK and CDR2 SYGVNS. The germline V and J ends were trimmed by 4 bases and 2 bases, with 11 bases remaining between them. CDR3 amino acids: CASSGFGGQETQYF. The DNA of the CDR3 is TGTGCCAGCAGTGGATTTGGGGGGCAAGAGACCCAGTACTTC.

The V gene is TRBV19, the J gene TRBJ2-7; D not certain. V was clipped by 5 bases and J by 0 bases, with 8 bases between them. Germline V gene lookup returns CDR1 LNHDA and CDR2 SQIVND (reference sequence). The CDR3 sequence is 13 residues long. The CDR3, as DNA: TGTGCCAGTAGTGTACTGCCCTCCTACGAGCAGTACTTC. Protein product: CASSVLPSYEQYF.

The chain employs TRBV7-2 and TRBJ1-1; weak D call: TRBD1 (6 bases). The V and J ends lost 1 base and 4 bases respectively, with 7 bases between them. Per the germline V gene, CDR1 is SGHTA and CDR2 is FQGNSA. The CDR3 totals 13 residues. Written as DNA, the CDR3 is TGTGCCAGCAGCTTAGTGGGGGCCACTGAAGCTTTCTTT. Translating it yields CASSLVGATEAFF.

This chain uses TRBV5-6 with TRBJ2-5, with 10 bases aligning to TRBD2. CDR1 and CDR2 (germline): SGHDT, YYEEEE. The CDR3 is made up of 15 amino acids. After removal of 4 bases from V and 3 bases from J, the junction contained 6 bases not matched to a gene. The CDR3, as DNA: TGTGCCAGCAGCGGACTAGCGGTGTGGAAAGAGACCCAGTACTTC. Translating gives CASSGLAVWKETQYF. Based on the CDR3 plus reference TRBV5-6 and TRBJ2-5, the full variable domain is DAGVTQSPTHLIKTRGQQVTLRCSPKSGHDTVSWYQQALGQGPQFIFQYYEEEERQRGNFPDRFSGHQFPNYSSELNVNALLLGDSALYLCASSGLAVWKETQYFGPGTRLLVL.

This clonotype showed up many times. The V call is TRBV7-3, the J call TRBJ2-3; 7 nucleotides match TRBD1. This CDR3 has 13 residues. Germline CDR1 SGHTA, CDR2 FQGTGA. The trim removed 4 bases at V and 5 bases at J, leaving 3 bases unmatched. Written as DNA, the CDR3 is TGTGCCAGCAGCTCCCGGGACAGAGATACGCAGTATTTT. Amino acids: CASSSRDRDTQYF. The full variable domain, in which reference TRBV7-3 and TRBJ2-3 provide the parts outside the CDR3, is GAGVSQTPSNKVTEKGKYVELRCDPISGHTALYWYRQSLGQGPEFLIYFQGTGAADDSGLPNDRFFAVRPEGSVSTLKIQRTERGDSAVYLCASSSRDRDTQYFGPGTRLTVL.

This clonotype was counted between two and nine times. The chain recombines TRBV7-9 with TRBJ2-1; no clear D. This CDR3 is 13 amino acids long. V lost 5 bases to trimming and J lost 8 bases, with 13 bases between them. The germline CDR1 and CDR2 sequences are SEHNR and FQNEAQ (reference sequence). CDR3 in amino acids: CASSRIENDEQFF. CDR3 bases: TGTGCCAGCAGCCGGATAGAGAATGATGAGCAGTTCTTC.

This clonotype occurred many times. J is TRBJ2-1 and V is TRBV10-2; the match to TRBD2 covers 9 bases. Trimming cost V 10 bases and J 12 bases; bases outside gene matches: 22. Per germline, CDR1 WSHSY and CDR2 SAAADI. This CDR3 region has 16 residues. The CDR3 loop reads CATDRSLAGNRKGQFF. CDR3 nucleotide sequence: TGCGCCACTGACCGTTCCCTAGCGGGAAATAGAAAGGGGCAGTTCTTC.

This clonotype was counted at least ten times. The rearrangement joins TRBV11-2 to TRBJ2-1; no reliable D call. The CDR3 runs 12 residues. From germline, CDR1 is SGHAT and CDR2 FQNNGV. V shed 0 bases and J shed 6 bases, with 3 bases lying between them. The CDR3 region has the DNA TGTGCCAGCAGCTTAGAACGCAATGAGCAGTTCTTC. This gives the protein CASSLERNEQFF.

The V gene is TRBV6-2 or TRBV6-3, the J gene TRBJ1-5, with a weak D call TRBD1 (5 bases). The length of the CDR3 is 14 residues. Trimming pared 1 base from V and 5 bases from J, leaving 9 bases between. Germline V gene lookup returns CDR1 MNHEY and CDR2 SVGEGT. CDR3 DNA: TGTGCCAGCAGTTACTACAGGAATGATCAGCCCCAGCATTTT. This encodes CASSYYRNDQPQHF.

The chain joins TRBV11-2 to TRBJ2-4; 8 bases map to TRBD2. Germline assignment: CDR1 SGHAT and CDR2 FQNNGV. The CDR3 consists of 16 residues. V shed 7 bases and J 4 bases; nucleotides not matched to a gene: 12. The CDR3 reads CASTSGGAGVKNIQYF. CDR3 DNA sequence: TGTGCCAGCACCTCCGGGGGAGCGGGGGTAAAAAACATTCAGTACTTC. Full variable domain (outside the CDR3, taken from reference TRBV11-2 and TRBJ2-4): EAGVAQSPRYKIIEKRQSVAFWCNPISGHATLYWYQQILGQGPKLLIQFQNNGVVDDSQLPKDRFSAERLKGVDSTLKIQPAKLEDSAVYLCASTSGGAGVKNIQYFGAGTRLSVL.